This T cell receptor beta chain is drawn from a study of identical twins. This clonotype was seen repeatedly, ten times or more. The target antigen is unknown. Overall study results and limits: Weaker excess twin sharing was observed in beta out-of-frame sequences. The same donors were not followed; conclusions instead depended on cross-sectional statistical analysis.

With 8 bases removed from V and 3 bases from J, the gap between germline ends came to 14 bases. Germline V gene data show CDR1 as MNHEY and CDR2 as SMNVEV (reference sequence). This CDR3 contains 14 residues. TCRdb re-called the 5' RACE reads with MiXCR, one entry per CDR3 protein. In the table there are 400,000 or so distinct CDR3 sequences, approximately 8.7% of which are singletons. This chain joins TRBV27 and TRBJ1-5, with a weak D call TRBD1 (5 bases). The sequence came from a woman between 50 and 59 years old in good health. The source material was naive T cells sorted from blood. CDR3: CASSTESFNQPQHF. CDR3 DNA: TGTGCCAGCTCGACAGAGTCATTCAATCAGCCCCAGCATTTT.